One sample yielded the 20 T cell receptor beta chains listed below, sequenced in a study of blood T cell repertoires in COVID-19. TCRdb's copy holds only in-frame clones and misses some; the assay was immunoSEQ multiplex PCR. The table includes some 270,000 clones, around 86% detected once. The sample taken for sequencing was peripheral blood. The receptors were sampled from a woman aged 80 or older with COVID-19, enrolled during active disease.

This clone was counted between two and nine times. The chain uses TRBV5-6 and TRBJ1-2, with TRBD1 matching 8 bases. The CDR3 length is 12 residues. Germline CDR1 is SGHDT and CDR2 is YYEEEE. V was clipped by 8 bases and J by 7 bases; unmatched bases: 7. In DNA form, the CDR3 reads TGTGCCAGTGGAGACAGGGGATTTGGCTACACCTTC. Translating gives CASGDRGFGYTF.

The V and J genes are TRBV6-5 and TRBJ1-5; TRBD1 is a possible D gene (5 bases). The V end lost 7 bases, the J end lost 6 bases, and 16 bases lay between the germline ends. From germline, CDR1 is MNHEY and CDR2 SVGAGI. CDR3 length equals 14 residues. In nucleotides, the CDR3 is TGTGCCAGCACCCCCCGCCAAGGGGCTCAGCCCCAGCATTTT. It codes for CASTPRQGAQPQHF.

The rearrangement uses TRBV11-2 and TRBJ2-5, with 10 nucleotides matching TRBD2. CDR3 length: 16 amino acids. V was clipped by 5 bases and J by 5 bases; unmatched bases: 11. CDR1 and CDR2 (germline): SGHAT, FQNNGV. The CDR3 DNA reads TGTGCCAGCAGCCCAGATGGTAGCGGGGGGCCGGAGACCCAGTACTTC. Translated, it gives CASSPDGSGGPETQYF. Combining the CDR3 with reference TRBV11-2 and TRBJ2-5 gives the whole variable domain EAGVAQSPRYKIIEKRQSVAFWCNPISGHATLYWYQQILGQGPKLLIQFQNNGVVDDSQLPKDRFSAERLKGVDSTLKIQPAKLEDSAVYLCASSPDGSGGPETQYFGPGTRLLVL.

This chain uses TRBV2 with TRBJ2-5; 7 bases line up with TRBD2. CDR1 and CDR2 (germline): SNHLY, FYNNEI. The trim removed 7 bases at V and 2 bases at J, leaving 10 bases unmatched. This CDR3 spans 15 amino acids. CDR3 DNA: TGTGCCAGCACCCGGTTTGCGGGAGCACAAGAGACCCAGTACTTC. This encodes CASTRFAGAQETQYF. The full variable domain, completed using reference TRBV2 and TRBJ2-5, is EPEVTQTPSHQVTQMGQEVILRCVPISNHLYFYWYRQILGQKVEFLVSFYNNEISEKSEIFDDQFSVERPDGSNFTLKIRSTKLEDSAMYFCASTRFAGAQETQYFGPGTRLLVL.

The rearrangement joins TRBV7-8 to TRBJ1-3; the D is unclear. Germline V gene data show CDR1 as SGHVS and CDR2 as FQNEAQ. The V and J ends lost 7 bases and 1 base respectively, with 11 bases between them. CDR3 length: 14 amino acids. CDR3 DNA: TGTGCCAGCACCACTGACTGGTCTGGAAACACCATATATTTT. Amino acid sequence: CASTTDWSGNTIYF.

In this sample, this clone turned up many times. The rearrangement links TRBV19 to TRBJ1-6, with D perhaps matching TRBD1 (6 bases). This CDR3 contains 16 residues. V shed 11 bases and J shed 7 bases, with 24 bases lying between them. Germline V gene data show CDR1 as LNHDA and CDR2 as SQIVND (reference sequence). As DNA, the CDR3 is TGTGCCTCTAGACAGAAGGCCTGGGACAAAAATTCACCCCTCCACTTT. It encodes CASRQKAWDKNSPLHF.

The chain recombines TRBV4-2 with TRBJ1-3, with a tentative D call TRBD1 (5 bases). Trimming took off 0 bases at V and 0 bases at J, with 15 bases between the two ends. The CDR3 runs 18 residues. Germline CDR1 and CDR2: LGHNA and YNFKEQ. CDR3 amino acids: CASSQDPGGTFSGNTIYF. Written as DNA, the CDR3 is TGTGCCAGCAGCCAAGATCCGGGGGGGACTTTCTCTGGAAACACCATATATTTT.

The chain uses TRBV28 and TRBJ1-2; D is uncertain. The CDR3 has 12 residues. Germline values: CDR1 MDHEN, CDR2 SYDVKM. The V end was cut by 6 bases, the J end by 5 bases, with 10 bases between. DNA of the CDR3: TGTGCCAGCAGCTGGCGGATATATGGCTACACCTTC. It yields the protein CASSWRIYGYTF.

The chain recombines TRBV7-9 with TRBJ1-4; 7 positions agree with TRBD1. The ends lost 4 bases at V and 3 bases at J; junction bases unmatched: 5. This CDR3 has 15 amino acids. CDR1 is SEHNR, CDR2 FQNEAQ, per germline (reference sequence). The CDR3 DNA reads TGTGCCAGCAGCTCGACCGGGACAGCTAATGAAAAACTGTTTTTT. Translated: CASSSTGTANEKLFF.

The chain carries TRBV15 and TRBJ1-4; D remains ambiguous. Germline lookup yields CDR1 LNHNV and CDR2 YYDKDF (reference sequence). The CDR3 contains 15 residues. V lost 0 bases to trimming and J lost 7 bases, with 12 bases between them. The CDR3 sequence: CATSRDDYTGEKLFF. CDR3 DNA: TGTGCCACCAGCAGAGATGACTACACGGGTGAAAAACTGTTTTTT.

The rearrangement links TRBV5-4 to TRBJ1-1; D is possibly TRBD1 (6 bases). The germline gives CDR1 SGHNT, CDR2 YYREEE (reference sequence). The CDR3 contains 14 residues. Trimming removed 3 bases from V and 1 base from J, with 10 bases in between. In DNA, the CDR3 is TGTGCCAGCAGCTCGATGGACAGGAACACTGAAGCTTTCTTT. Translation: CASSSMDRNTEAFF.

V is TRBV11-3 and J is TRBJ2-2, with D possibly being TRBD1 (6 bases). V shed 3 bases and J shed 6 bases, with 14 bases lying between them. Looked up from germline, CDR1 is SGHNT and CDR2 is YENEEA. This CDR3 region has 15 residues. This chain's CDR3 is CASSFSGTNPGELFF. DNA for the CDR3: TGTGCCAGCAGCTTTTCCGGGACAAATCCCGGGGAGCTGTTTTTT. The full variable domain, completed using reference TRBV11-3 and TRBJ2-2, is EAGVVQSPRYKIIEKKQPVAFWCNPISGHNTLYWYLQNLGQGPELLIRYENEEAVDDSQLPKDRFSAERLKGVDSTLKIQPAELGDSAVYLCASSFSGTNPGELFFGEGSRLTVL.

V gene TRBV12-3 or TRBV12-4 combines with J gene TRBJ1-5; tentatively, D is TRBD1 (5 bases). The CDR3 has 12 residues. Trimming took off 3 bases at V and 11 bases at J, with 11 bases between the two ends. Written as DNA, the CDR3 is TGTGCCAGCAGTTTTAGGACAAGTACCCAGCATTTT. Amino acids: CASSFRTSTQHF.

The genes are TRBV9 and TRBJ1-5; D possibly corresponds to TRBD1 (5 bases). With 0 bases removed from V and 5 bases from J, the gap between germline ends came to 18 bases. The germline CDR1 and CDR2 sequences are SGDLS and YYNGEE. CDR3 length: 17 amino acids. CDR3 sequence reads: CASSVGTGGSRDQPQHF. The CDR3 nucleotides are TGTGCCAGCAGCGTAGGCACGGGGGGATCTCGGGATCAGCCCCAGCATTTT.

This clone showed up just once. The rearrangement joins TRBV7-3 to TRBJ2-6; weak D call: TRBD2 (5 bases). Looked up from germline, CDR1 is SGHTA and CDR2 is FQGTGA. The CDR3 has 17 residues. Trimming stripped 5 bases from V and 3 bases from J, with 17 bases between. The CDR3 spells CASSEIGSAGGANVLTF. For the CDR3, the DNA is TGTGCCAGCAGCGAAATCGGGTCCGCGGGTGGGGCCAACGTCCTGACTTTC.

The chain uses TRBV19 and TRBJ2-1; 11 bases fit TRBD2. The CDR3 sequence is 20 residues long. The germline gives CDR1 LNHDA, CDR2 SQIVND (reference sequence). The ends lost 0 bases at V and 1 base at J; junction bases unmatched: 11. The CDR3 spells CASSIDHLSGGAGSYNEQFF. The CDR3 nucleotides are TGTGCCAGTAGTATAGATCATCTTAGCGGGGGGGCCGGATCCTACAATGAGCAGTTCTTC.

The rearrangement uses TRBV7-2 and TRBJ2-3, with 8 bases that match TRBD2. CDR1 is SGHTA and CDR2 is FQGNSA in the germline V gene. The CDR3 spans 16 residues. V shed 5 bases and J 1 base; nucleotides not matched to a gene: 8. CDR3 region: CASSPEGRGGTDTQYF. CDR3 nucleotides: TGTGCCAGCAGCCCGGAGGGGCGGGGGGGCACAGATACGCAGTATTTT.

The rearrangement joins TRBV5-6 to TRBJ1-1, with D perhaps matching TRBD1 (5 bases). V lost 2 bases and J 7 bases, leaving 12 bases between the germline ends. The CDR3 is 13 amino acids. In germline, CDR1 is SGHDT, CDR2 YYEEEE. The CDR3 DNA reads TGTGCCAGCAGCTTAGGCATTAGGGGTGAAGCTTTCTTT. The encoded protein is CASSLGIRGEAFF.

The genes are TRBV21-1 and TRBJ1-2; the table's D call, TRBD1, has no DNA check behind it. TRBV21-1 is flagged as a pseudogene. The CDR3 extends over 13 amino acids. The CDR3 bases are TGTGCCAGCAGCTCCCGACAGGCCCTTAGCTACACCTTC. This gives the protein CASSSRQALSYTF.

This chain joins TRBV18 and TRBJ1-5, with D perhaps matching TRBD1 (5 bases). Trimming stripped 3 bases from V and 10 bases from J, with 16 bases between. From germline, CDR1 is KGHSH and CDR2 LQKENI. This CDR3 is 14 amino acids long. The CDR3 nucleotides are TGTGCCAGCTCACCCACGGGGGGGACCAGCCCCCAGCATTTT. It codes for CASSPTGGTSPQHF.